The 19 T cell receptor beta chains given below trace back to one sample, sequenced in a study of CD8 T cells in ankylosing spondylitis. From the 5' RACE reads, TCRdb called clonotypes with MiXCR, one entry per CDR3 protein. The top ten clones hold approximately 32% of a sample with roughly 230,000 distinct CDR3 sequences, more than 15% of them seen once. The sequenced material came from blood, either unsorted or a sorted T cell fraction (not recorded which). These receptors were obtained from a male donor with ankylosing spondylitis or in good health (not recorded which).

This clonotype was picked up a small number of times. J is TRBJ1-1 and V is TRBV28; D might be TRBD1 (5 bases). The CDR3 sequence is 13 residues long. The ends were cut back, 7 bases at V and 0 bases at J, with 9 bases in the middle. Per germline, CDR1 MDHEN and CDR2 SYDVKM. CDR3 sequence reads: CASKQEMNTEAFF. The CDR3 nucleotides read TGTGCCAGCAAACAGGAGATGAACACTGAAGCTTTCTTT. Full variable domain (remainder filled in from reference TRBV28 and TRBJ1-1): DVKVTQSSRYLVKRTGEKVFLECVQDMDHENMFWYRQDPGLGLRLIYFSYDVKMKEKGDIPEGYSVSREKKERFSLILESASTNQTSMYLCASKQEMNTEAFFGQGTRLTVV.

The V gene is TRBV28, the J gene TRBJ2-3; D may be TRBD1 (7 bases). CDR3 length: 17 residues. Trimming took off 3 bases at V and 2 bases at J, with 18 bases between the two ends. The germline CDR1 and CDR2 sequences are MDHEN and SYDVKM. The DNA of the CDR3 is TGTGCCAGCAGTTTGACCCAGGGGGGACGACACACAGATACGCAGTATTTT. It yields the protein CASSLTQGGRHTDTQYF. The full variable domain, rest sourced from reference TRBV28 and TRBJ2-3, is DVKVTQSSRYLVKRTGEKVFLECVQDMDHENMFWYRQDPGLGLRLIYFSYDVKMKEKGDIPEGYSVSREKKERFSLILESASTNQTSMYLCASSLTQGGRHTDTQYFGPGTRLTVL.

This clonotype has just a few counts. The J gene is TRBJ2-3, the V gene TRBV20-1; 9 bases agree with TRBD2. Trimming cost V 0 bases and J 4 bases; bases outside gene matches: 2. Germline loops: CDR1 DFQATT, CDR2 SNEGSKA (reference sequence). The CDR3 loop spans 14 amino acids. In DNA, the CDR3 is TGCAGTGCTAGAGATGCGGGAGGGCCAGATACGCAGTATTTT. Encoded protein: CSARDAGGPDTQYF.

This clonotype has a handful of counts. The chain carries TRBV20-1 and TRBJ2-3; 10 bases are a match to TRBD1. The CDR3 covers 14 residues. CDR1 and CDR2 (germline): DFQATT, SNEGSKA (reference sequence). CDR3 loop: CPKGDRGRTDTQYF. The CDR3 DNA reads TGCCCCAAAGGGGACAGGGGTAGGACAGATACGCAGTATTTT.

This clonotype occurred a few times. This rearrangement joins TRBV4-1 to TRBJ2-1; D is perhaps TRBD2 (6 bases). The CDR3 totals 12 residues. The V gene lost 5 bases and the J gene lost 12 bases, with 14 bases spanning the gap. The germline V gene has CDR1 MGHRA and CDR2 YSYEKL. The CDR3 sequence: CASSAGGIGQFF. CDR3 in DNA: TGCGCCAGCAGCGCCGGCGGGATAGGGCAGTTCTTC.

The chain combines TRBV5-1 with TRBJ2-7, with D possibly TRBD2 on 5 matching bases. Germline V gene sequence: CDR1 SGHRS, CDR2 YFSETQ. This CDR3 has 15 amino acids. V shed 4 bases and J shed 4 bases, with 18 bases lying between them. DNA of the CDR3: TGCGCCAGCAGCGTTTCGGACTCTTTTGGTTACGAGCAGTACTTC. Protein: CASSVSDSFGYEQYF.

Many counts were recorded for this clonotype. The genes are TRBV7-6 and TRBJ2-7; D is ambiguous. The germline gives CDR1 SGHVS, CDR2 FNYEAQ. There are 12 residues in the CDR3. Trimming took off 4 bases at V and 4 bases at J, with 8 bases between the two ends. CDR3 loop: CASSSTDYEQYF. CDR3 bases: TGTGCCAGCAGCTCGACCGATTACGAGCAGTACTTC.

This chain uses TRBV6-1 with TRBJ2-1, with D perhaps assigned TRBD1 or TRBD2 (5 bases each). CDR3 size: 15 residues. Germline loops: CDR1 MNHNS, CDR2 SASEGT. With 2 bases removed from V and 9 bases from J, the gap between germline ends came to 17 bases. The CDR3 sequence is CASSELGRGSGEQFF. DNA for the CDR3: TGTGCCAGCAGTGAACTGGGACGTGGGTCGGGTGAGCAGTTCTTC.

This clonotype was picked up many times. This chain joins TRBV12-3 or TRBV12-4 and TRBJ2-7; tentatively, D is TRBD2 (6 bases). The CDR3 is 12 residues long. Trimming removed 3 bases at V and 6 bases at J, with 9 bases between. In DNA form, the CDR3 reads TGTGCCAGCAGTTTGACTAGTGGCGAGCAGTACTTC. This gives the protein CASSLTSGEQYF.

The chain is built from TRBV20-1 and TRBJ2-3; D remains ambiguous. The CDR3 loop spans 15 amino acids. V was shortened by 1 base and J by 3 bases, with 14 bases between the two germline ends. CDR1 is DFQATT and CDR2 is SNEGSKA in the germline V gene (reference sequence). The CDR3 DNA sequence: TGCAGTGCTAGAGTTTTGGTAGAAGGGACAGATACGCAGTATTTT. Amino acid sequence: CSARVLVEGTDTQYF.

This chain connects TRBV6-2 or TRBV6-3 to TRBJ2-2, with 7 nucleotides matching TRBD2. The CDR3 runs 15 residues. V shed 2 bases, J shed 9 bases, and the junction held 9 bases outside the gene matches. Germline V lookup: CDR1 MNHEY, CDR2 SVGEGT. This chain's CDR3 is CASSYAAGDGRELFF. The CDR3 bases are TGTGCCAGCAGTTACGCGGCGGGAGATGGTCGGGAGCTGTTTTTT.

This chain links TRBV7-6 with TRBJ2-7; the match to TRBD2 covers 14 bases. The trim removed 5 bases at V and 2 bases at J, leaving 11 bases unmatched. Germline V gene lookup returns CDR1 SGHVS and CDR2 FNYEAQ. CDR3 length: 18 amino acids. CDR3 amino acids: CASSPNGTSGSYPYEQYF. CDR3 DNA sequence: TGTGCCAGCAGCCCTAACGGGACTAGCGGGAGTTATCCCTACGAGCAGTACTTC.

The rearrangement joins TRBV4-3 to TRBJ2-7; TRBD2 matches at 10 bases. Germline V gives CDR1 LGHNA, CDR2 YSLEER. The CDR3 loop spans 18 amino acids. V lost 3 bases and J lost 1; bases outside the gene matches: 12. The CDR3 loop reads CASSQNPASSGRSYEQYF. CDR3 nucleotide sequence: TGCGCCAGCAGCCAGAACCCGGCGAGTAGCGGGAGGTCCTACGAGCAGTACTTC.

This clonotype was detected a few times. V gene TRBV15 combines with J gene TRBJ2-1; no clear D gene. V lost 6 bases and J lost 12, with 36 bases in between. Germline loops: CDR1 LNHNV, CDR2 YYDKDF (reference sequence). The CDR3 contains 19 residues. The CDR3 coding sequence is TGTGCCACCAGAGGGTACTCATACGCCCCAGACAATGAGCAGCTCTGGCAGTTCTTC. It codes for CATRGYSYAPDNEQLWQFF.

Only a few counts were recorded for this clonotype. The CDR3 coding sequence is TGTGCCAGCAGCGGCACCGGGACAGGGTACAATGAGCAGTTCTTC. This codes for CASSGTGTGYNEQFF. The genes are TRBV5-5 and TRBJ2-1; 9 bases fit TRBD1. Germline trimming cut 4 bases from V and 4 bases from J; bases unmatched to any gene: 6. Per germline, CDR1 SGHKS and CDR2 YYEKEE (reference sequence). This CDR3 has 15 residues.

V is TRBV7-9 and J is TRBJ2-7, with TRBD1 identical over 8 bases. The trim removed 5 bases at V and 0 bases at J, leaving 12 bases unmatched. Germline V gene lookup returns CDR1 SEHNR and CDR2 FQNEAQ (reference sequence). This CDR3 region has 17 residues. The DNA of the CDR3 is TGTGCCAGCAGCCCAATTATTTCCGGGACAGGCTCCTACGAGCAGTACTTC. As protein: CASSPIISGTGSYEQYF. The variable domain in full, with the rest retrieved from reference TRBV7-9 and TRBJ2-7, is DTGVSQNPRHKITKRGQNVTFRCDPISEHNRLYWYRQTLGQGPEFLTYFQNEAQLEKSRLLSDRFSAERPKGSFSTLEIQRTEQGDSAMYLCASSPIISGTGSYEQYFGPGTRLTVT.

The chain has TRBV12-3 or TRBV12-4 and TRBJ2-7; no definite D call. V was pared by 3 bases and J by 6 bases, with 12 bases between. The CDR3 consists of 13 residues. The CDR3 region has the DNA TGTGCCAGCAGTTTTGGCCACCCAAGCGAGCAGTACTTC. It is translated as CASSFGHPSEQYF.

This clonotype came up a few times. The chain has TRBV6-2 or TRBV6-3 and TRBJ2-1, with 9 nucleotides matching TRBD1. Germline loops: CDR1 MNHEY, CDR2 SVGEGT. The CDR3 sequence is 22 residues long. V gave up 2 bases and J gave up 3 bases; unmatched junction bases: 23. The CDR3 here is CASSYVTGGSVASPGNYNEQFF. The DNA for the CDR3 is TGTGCCAGCAGTTACGTGACAGGGGGTTCGGTCGCTAGTCCCGGGAACTACAATGAGCAGTTCTTC.

This sequence joins TRBV9 and TRBJ2-1, with TRBD1 matching 11 bases. Germline CDR1 reads SGDLS; CDR2 reads YYNGEE. The CDR3 consists of 18 residues. V lost 0 bases, J lost 7 bases, and 12 bases stayed unmatched. The CDR3 spells CASSVDVVDRGPGNEQFF. The CDR3 bases are TGTGCCAGCAGCGTAGACGTCGTGGACAGGGGGCCGGGGAATGAGCAGTTCTTC.